The 6 T cell receptor beta chains below were found in one sample sequenced in a study of blood T cell repertoires in COVID-19. Clones were sequenced by immunoSEQ multiplex PCR, and TCRdb holds only the in-frame ones, with some missing. The repertoire holds more than 110,000 clones, less than 80% seen once, with roughly 3.6% in the top ten. The sequenced sample consisted of peripheral blood. Every receptor here comes from a man in his sixties with acute or convalescent COVID-19.

The rearrangement joins TRBV24-1 to TRBJ2-2, with 12 bases matching TRBD2. This CDR3 region has 18 residues. V lost 0 bases, J lost 5 bases, and 6 bases stayed unmatched. CDR1 is KGHDR and CDR2 is SFDVKD in the germline V gene. As DNA, the CDR3 is TGTGCCACCAGTGATTTGCCGACTAGCGGGAGCGGGACCGGGGAGCTGTTTTTT. Protein: CATSDLPTSGSGTGELFF.

This clone occurred a few times. The chain recombines TRBV19 with TRBJ2-3; 10 bases are a match to TRBD2. This CDR3 contains 16 residues. Germline CDR1 and CDR2: LNHDA and SQIVND (reference sequence). Trimming took 3 bases from V and 3 from J; bases not matched to a gene: 6. CDR3 in amino acids: CASSIWASGSTDTQYF. In DNA form, the CDR3 reads TGTGCCAGTAGTATCTGGGCTAGCGGGAGTACAGATACGCAGTATTTT.

In this sample, this clone turned up a few times. The chain carries TRBV29-1 and TRBJ2-1; the match to TRBD1 covers 7 bases. The V segment lost 7 bases and the J segment 8 bases; nucleotides outside the gene matches: 8. This CDR3 region has 12 residues. From germline, CDR1 is SQVTM and CDR2 ANQGSEA. CDR3 nucleotide sequence: TGCAGCGGTTTACAGGGGCGCCATGAGCAGTTCTTC. It yields the protein CSGLQGRHEQFF.

The chain has TRBV5-1 and TRBJ2-7, with D maybe TRBD2 (6 bases). The germline V gene has CDR1 SGHRS and CDR2 YFSETQ. V lost 4 bases and J lost 0, with 8 bases in between. The CDR3 has 13 residues. Here the CDR3 reads CASSLTSSYEQYF. CDR3 in DNA: TGCGCCAGCAGCCTGACTAGCTCCTACGAGCAGTACTTC. Supplemented by reference TRBV5-1 and TRBJ2-7, the full variable domain reads KAGVTQTPRYLIKTRGQQVTLSCSPISGHRSVSWYQQTPGQGLQFLFEYFSETQRNKGNFPGRFSGRQFSNSRSEMNVSTLELGDSALYLCASSLTSSYEQYFGPGTRLTVT.

This clone has just one count. V is TRBV2 and J is TRBJ2-2; possible D gene TRBD2, 6 bases. CDR1 is SNHLY, CDR2 FYNNEI, per germline. The CDR3 length is 15 residues. Trimming stripped 6 bases from V and 2 bases from J, with 13 bases between. The CDR3, as DNA: TGTGCCAGCAGACTAGCCACTTTAAACACCGGGGAGCTGTTTTTT. Translated: CASRLATLNTGELFF.

V usage is TRBV2 and J usage is TRBJ1-5; the match to TRBD1 covers 8 bases. CDR3 length: 14 amino acids. CDR1 and CDR2 (germline): SNHLY, FYNNEI. Losses at the gene ends were 10 bases for V and 5 bases for J; bases not matched to a gene: 10. CDR3 nucleotide sequence: TGTGCCACCAGAGGCTCAGGGGGCGATCAGCCCCAGCATTTT. This translates into CATRGSGGDQPQHF.